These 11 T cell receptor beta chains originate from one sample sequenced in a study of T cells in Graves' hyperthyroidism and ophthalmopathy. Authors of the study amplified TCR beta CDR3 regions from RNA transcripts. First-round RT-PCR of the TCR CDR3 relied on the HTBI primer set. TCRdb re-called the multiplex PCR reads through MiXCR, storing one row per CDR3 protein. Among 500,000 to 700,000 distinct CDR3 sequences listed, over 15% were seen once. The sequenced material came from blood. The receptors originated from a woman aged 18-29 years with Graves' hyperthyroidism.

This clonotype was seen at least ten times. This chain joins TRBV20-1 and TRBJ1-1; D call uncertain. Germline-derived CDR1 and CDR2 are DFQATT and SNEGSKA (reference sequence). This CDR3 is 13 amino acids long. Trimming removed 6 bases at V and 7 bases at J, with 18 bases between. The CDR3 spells CSANEGGDIEAFF. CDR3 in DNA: TGCAGTGCGAACGAGGGAGGAGACATTGAAGCTTTCTTT.

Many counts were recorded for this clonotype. CDR3 protein: CASSLEGARNQPQHF. For the CDR3, the DNA is TGTGCCAGTAGTCTGGAAGGGGCGCGCAATCAGCCCCAGCATTTT. J is TRBJ1-5 and V is TRBV19; tentative D call: TRBD1 (5 bases). Germline CDR1 is LNHDA and CDR2 is SQIVND (reference sequence). Trimming took off 5 bases at V and 2 bases at J, with 13 bases between the two ends. The CDR3 runs to 15 residues.

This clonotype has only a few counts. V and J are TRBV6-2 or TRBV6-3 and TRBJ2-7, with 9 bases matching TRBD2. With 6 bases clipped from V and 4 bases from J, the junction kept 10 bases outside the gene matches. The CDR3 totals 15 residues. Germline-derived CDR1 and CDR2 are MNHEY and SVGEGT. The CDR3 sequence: CASRHLSGSRYEQYF. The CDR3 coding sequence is TGTGCCAGCAGGCACCTTAGCGGGAGTCGGTACGAGCAGTACTTC.

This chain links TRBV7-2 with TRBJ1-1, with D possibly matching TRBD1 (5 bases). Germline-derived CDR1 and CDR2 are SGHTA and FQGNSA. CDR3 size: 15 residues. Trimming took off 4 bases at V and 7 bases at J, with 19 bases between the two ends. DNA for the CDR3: TGTGCCAGCAGCTCCCCCGGAGGGGCCCGAGGTGAAGCTTTCTTT. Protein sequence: CASSSPGGARGEAFF.

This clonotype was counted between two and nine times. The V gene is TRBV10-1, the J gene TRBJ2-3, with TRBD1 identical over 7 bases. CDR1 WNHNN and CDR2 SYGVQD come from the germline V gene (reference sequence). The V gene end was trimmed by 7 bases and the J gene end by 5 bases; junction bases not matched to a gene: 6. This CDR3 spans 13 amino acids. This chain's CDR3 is CASNDRVEDTQYF. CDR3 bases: TGCGCCAGCAACGACAGGGTTGAAGATACGCAGTATTTT.

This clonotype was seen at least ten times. The CDR3 spells CATRGNNYGYTF. The CDR3 DNA reads as TGTGCCACCAGGGGCAATAACTATGGCTACACCTTC. This chain uses TRBV24-1 with TRBJ1-2; the D is unclear. Trimming removed 7 bases at V and 1 base at J, with 6 bases between. The CDR3 has 12 amino acids. In germline, CDR1 is KGHDR, CDR2 SFDVKD.

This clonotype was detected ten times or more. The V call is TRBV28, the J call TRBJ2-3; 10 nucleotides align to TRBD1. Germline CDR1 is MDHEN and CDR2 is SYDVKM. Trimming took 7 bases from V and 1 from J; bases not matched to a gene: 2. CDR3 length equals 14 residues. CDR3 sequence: CASTGTGGTDTQYF. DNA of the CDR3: TGTGCCAGCACGGGGACAGGGGGCACAGATACGCAGTATTTT.

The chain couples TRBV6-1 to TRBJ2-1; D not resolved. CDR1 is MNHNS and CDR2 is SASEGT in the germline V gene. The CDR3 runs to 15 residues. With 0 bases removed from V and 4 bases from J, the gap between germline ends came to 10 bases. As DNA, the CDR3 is TGTGCCAGCAGTGAAGCGTACGGAACATACAATGAGCAGTTCTTC. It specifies CASSEAYGTYNEQFF.

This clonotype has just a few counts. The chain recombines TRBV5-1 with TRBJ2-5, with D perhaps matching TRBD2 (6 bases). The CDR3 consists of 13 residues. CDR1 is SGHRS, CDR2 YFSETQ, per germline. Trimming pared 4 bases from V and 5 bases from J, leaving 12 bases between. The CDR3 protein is CASSGEVWETQYF. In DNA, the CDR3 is TGCGCCAGCAGCGGGGAGGTTTGGGAGACCCAGTACTTC.

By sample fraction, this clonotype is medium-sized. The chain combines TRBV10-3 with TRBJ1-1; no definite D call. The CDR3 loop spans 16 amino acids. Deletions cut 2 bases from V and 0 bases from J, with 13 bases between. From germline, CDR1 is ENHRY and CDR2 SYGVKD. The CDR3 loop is CAISEDGWRMNTEAFF. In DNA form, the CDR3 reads TGTGCCATCAGTGAGGACGGATGGCGCATGAACACTGAAGCTTTCTTT.

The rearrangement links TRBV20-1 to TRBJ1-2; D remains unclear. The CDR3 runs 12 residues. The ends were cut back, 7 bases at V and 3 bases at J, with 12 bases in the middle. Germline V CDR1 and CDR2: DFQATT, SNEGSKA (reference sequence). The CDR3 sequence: CSGVGPDYGYTF. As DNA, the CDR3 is TGCAGTGGGGTCGGGCCGGACTATGGCTACACCTTC.